The 27 T cell receptor beta chains given below trace back to one sample, sequenced in a study of blood T cells in healthy people across ages. Sample-barcoded 5' priming and a J-beta primer mix drove a second PCR of about 7 to 12 cycles. TCRdb processed the 5' RACE reads anew with MiXCR; each CDR3 protein has one entry. The sample records about 1,500,000 distinct CDR3 sequences, approximately 38% being singletons. The sample consisted of blood. The receptors here all came from a woman in her late teens or twenties in good health.

This clonotype was seen just once. The J gene is TRBJ1-4, the V gene TRBV18, with TRBD1 as a possible D gene (5 bases). V shed 3 bases and J shed 10 bases, with 12 bases lying between them. Germline loops: CDR1 KGHSH, CDR2 LQKENI. The CDR3 covers 13 residues. In DNA, the CDR3 is TGTGCCAGCTCACCGACAGACAGCGGAAAACTGTTTTTT. It is translated as CASSPTDSGKLFF.

This rearrangement joins TRBV7-6 to TRBJ2-1; the D call may be TRBD1 or TRBD2 (5 bases each). This CDR3 has 17 amino acids. Trimming stripped 5 bases from V and 8 bases from J, with 25 bases between. In germline, CDR1 is SGHVS, CDR2 FNYEAQ. The CDR3 protein is CASSLGYLGERVDEQFF. CDR3 DNA sequence: TGTGCCAGCAGCCTAGGGTACCTGGGGGAGAGGGTTGATGAGCAGTTCTTC.

The rearrangement joins TRBV24-1 to TRBJ2-5; tentatively, D is TRBD1 or TRBD2 (5 bases each). The DNA end is a closer match to TRBJ2-1, so the J assignment may be wrong. This CDR3 contains 17 residues. Germline V gene lookup returns CDR1 KGHDR and CDR2 SFDVKD. For the CDR3, the DNA is TGTGCCACCAGTGATTTACCCGGGACCGAAAAACAAGAGACCCAGTTCTTC. This translates into CATSDLPGTEKQETQFF.

The gene calls are TRBV6-1 and TRBJ2-2, with 11 nucleotides matching TRBD2. The CDR3 runs 15 residues. Trimming took 7 bases from V and 6 from J; bases not matched to a gene: 7. Germline V gives CDR1 MNHNS, CDR2 SASEGT. CDR3 in amino acids: CASTAPGLAAGELFF. Here the CDR3 DNA reads TGTGCCAGCACTGCTCCGGGACTAGCGGCCGGGGAGCTGTTTTTT.

In its sample, this clonotype was seen a few times. The rearrangement links TRBV7-3 to TRBJ2-1, with D possibly TRBD2 on 5 matching bases. The CDR3 is made up of 14 amino acids. In germline, CDR1 is SGHTA, CDR2 FQGTGA. With 5 bases removed from V and 8 bases from J, the gap between germline ends came to 16 bases. In DNA form, the CDR3 reads TGTGCCAGCAGCGCACACGTCCTAGCCGATGAGCAGTTCTTC. It encodes CASSAHVLADEQFF.

In this sample, this clonotype turned up many times. V is TRBV18 and J is TRBJ1-1; maybe TRBD1 (6 bases). CDR1 and CDR2 from the germline V gene are KGHSH and LQKENI. V lost 4 bases and J 4 bases, leaving 13 bases between the germline ends. CDR3 size: 14 residues. This CDR3 reads CASSLVGGSTEAFF. The CDR3 nucleotides are TGTGCCAGCTCACTTGTAGGGGGGAGCACTGAAGCTTTCTTT.

The count of this clonotype is one. The V gene is TRBV12-3 or TRBV12-4, the J gene TRBJ1-4; the D is unclear. The germline V and J ends were trimmed by 2 bases and 4 bases, with 8 bases remaining between them. CDR3 size: 14 residues. The CDR3 sequence: CASSLSQNNEKLFF. The CDR3 DNA reads as TGTGCCAGCAGTTTAAGCCAGAATAATGAAAAACTGTTTTTT.

Points on this clonotype: The junction departs from the called germline gene at one end, perhaps through a read error. For the CDR3, the DNA is TGTGCCACCAGTGCAGGACCCCGCTCTGGGACCAACGTCCTGACTTTC. Protein sequence: CATSAGPRSGTNVLTF. The V and J genes are TRBV24-1 and TRBJ2-6; no clear D. The length of the CDR3 is 16 residues. Germline V gene sequence: CDR1 KGHDR, CDR2 SFDVKD.

The chain joins TRBV7-9 to TRBJ2-1; D unresolved. Trimming stripped 1 base from V and 10 bases from J, with 14 bases between. This CDR3 has 14 residues. The germline CDR1 and CDR2 sequences are SEHNR and FQNEAQ (reference sequence). The CDR3 reads CASSLGQTTYEQFF. DNA for the CDR3: TGTGCCAGCAGCTTAGGGCAGACGACCTACGAGCAGTTCTTC.

The rearrangement uses TRBV2 and TRBJ2-7; possibly TRBD1 or TRBD2 for D (5 bases each). V lost 7 bases and J lost 2, with 15 bases in between. Germline CDR1 and CDR2: SNHLY and FYNNEI. The length of the CDR3 is 14 residues. CDR3 DNA sequence: TGTGCCAGCATCTCCGGGACGGTAACCTACGAGCAGTACTTC. Translated: CASISGTVTYEQYF.

Turning to this clonotype: A junction end diverges from the germline sequence, so it may reflect a read error. The chain recombines TRBV29-1 with TRBJ2-1; 8 nucleotides agree with TRBD2. The J call may be wrong; the DNA end is better matched by TRBJ2-7. The CDR3 sequence is 16 residues long. The germline V gene has CDR1 SQVTM and CDR2 ANQGSEA. CDR3 in DNA: TGCAGCGCTGAAGATCCGGTTAGCGGGGCCGACAATGAGCAGTACTTC. Encoded protein: CSAEDPVSGADNEQYF.

This clonotype was observed a single time. The chain links TRBV7-9 to TRBJ2-5, with D possibly matching TRBD2 (5 bases). The CDR3 extends over 11 amino acids. Trimming removed 1 base at V and 13 bases at J, with 10 bases between. From germline, CDR1 is SEHNR and CDR2 FQNEAQ (reference sequence). Written as DNA, the CDR3 is TGTGCCAGCAGCTTAGGCCCCGGACTGTACTTC. This encodes CASSLGPGLYF.

This clonotype was counted only a few times. V is TRBV15 and J is TRBJ1-1, with D perhaps TRBD1 (5 bases). This CDR3 is built from 13 residues. Germline-derived CDR1 and CDR2 are LNHNV and YYDKDF (reference sequence). V was trimmed by 0 bases and J by 7 bases, leaving 9 bases between them. The CDR3 is CATSRDQGGEAFF. In nucleotides, the CDR3 is TGTGCCACCAGCAGAGATCAGGGCGGTGAAGCTTTCTTT.

CDR3 sequence: CASSFIGSDTQYF. DNA of the CDR3: TGTGCCAGCAGTTTCATCGGATCAGATACGCAGTATTTT. V usage is TRBV28 and J usage is TRBJ2-3, with D uncertain. This CDR3 comprises 13 residues. CDR1 MDHEN and CDR2 SYDVKM come from the germline V gene. The V gene lost 3 bases and the J gene lost 4 bases, with 8 bases spanning the gap.

The table lists this clonotype with a few counts. The chain carries TRBV5-1 and TRBJ2-5; D unresolved. The germline V and J ends were trimmed by 1 base and 0 bases, with 7 bases remaining between them. There are 14 residues in the CDR3. CDR1 is SGHRS and CDR2 is YFSETQ in the germline V gene. DNA of the CDR3: TGCGCCAGCAGCTTGCTTCTCAACCAAGAGACCCAGTACTTC. Translated: CASSLLLNQETQYF.

J is TRBJ1-1 and V is TRBV18; D is undetermined. Germline V CDR1 and CDR2: KGHSH, LQKENI. Trimming removed 2 bases from V and 0 bases from J, with 7 bases in between. The CDR3 loop spans 14 amino acids. The CDR3: CASSPVRMNTEAFF. CDR3 nucleotide sequence: TGTGCCAGCTCACCAGTGAGAATGAACACTGAAGCTTTCTTT.

This clonotype was picked up a small number of times. V usage is TRBV6-6 and J usage is TRBJ2-3, with 8 bases that match TRBD1. This CDR3 has 14 amino acids. V dropped 11 bases and J dropped 0; count of bases not matched to a gene: 7. CDR1 MNHNY and CDR2 SVGAGI come from the germline V gene (reference sequence). The CDR3 coding sequence is TGTGCCTCCGGCAGGGGGCTGAGCACAGATACGCAGTATTTT. It specifies CASGRGLSTDTQYF.

This clonotype has only a few counts. The chain has TRBV29-1 and TRBJ2-1, with D perhaps TRBD2 (6 bases). The V and J ends lost 5 bases and 1 base respectively, with 18 bases between them. The CDR3 sequence is 16 residues long. The germline gives CDR1 SQVTM, CDR2 ANQGSEA. The CDR3 here is CSVRSPSGTSYNEQFF. CDR3 DNA: TGCAGCGTTAGAAGTCCCTCCGGGACTTCCTACAATGAGCAGTTCTTC.

This chain links TRBV20-1 with TRBJ2-3; D may be TRBD1 or TRBD2 (6 bases each). The CDR3 runs 15 residues. V gave up 6 bases and J gave up 5 bases, with 21 bases separating them. Germline values: CDR1 DFQATT, CDR2 SNEGSKA (reference sequence). CDR3 nucleotide sequence: TGCAGTGCCCGATCTGCCGGGGGCCCCGGAGATACGCAGTATTTT. This codes for CSARSAGGPGDTQYF.

The CDR3 is CASRTTGGNSYEQYF. Here the CDR3 DNA reads TGTGCCAGCAGAACCACGGGCGGGAACTCCTACGAGCAGTACTTC. The chain recombines TRBV6-1 with TRBJ2-7; a weak D match, TRBD2 (6 bases). The germline V gene has CDR1 MNHNS and CDR2 SASEGT. The V and J ends lost 6 bases and 0 bases respectively, with 15 bases between them. This CDR3 region has 15 residues.

This chain links TRBV7-6 with TRBJ2-7, with 7 bases lining up with TRBD1. This CDR3 has 15 amino acids. Germline V gene lookup returns CDR1 SGHVS and CDR2 FNYEAQ. With V trimmed by 1 base and J by 2 bases, 5 bases remained unmatched. CDR3 protein: CASSLEVTGAYEQYF. The DNA for the CDR3 is TGTGCCAGCAGCTTAGAAGTCACAGGGGCCTACGAGCAGTACTTC.

The chain employs TRBV7-6 and TRBJ1-1; D perhaps matches TRBD1 (5 bases). Germline lookup yields CDR1 SGHVS and CDR2 FNYEAQ. CDR3 size: 15 residues. V lost 3 bases and J lost 4, with 15 bases in between. The chain's CDR3 is CASSFQGRGGTEAFF. DNA of the CDR3: TGTGCCAGCAGCTTCCAGGGAAGGGGTGGCACTGAAGCTTTCTTT. Filled out from reference TRBV7-6 and TRBJ1-1, the complete variable domain reads GAGVSQSPRYKVTKRGQDVALRCDPISGHVSLYWYRQALGQGPEFLTYFNYEAQQDKSGLPNDRFSAERPEGSISTLTIQRTEQRDSAMYRCASSFQGRGGTEAFFGQGTRLTVV.

The chain uses TRBV4-1 and TRBJ2-2; D is ambiguous. Germline V gives CDR1 MGHRA, CDR2 YSYEKL. V gave up 1 base and J gave up 1 base, with 10 bases separating them. There are 16 residues in the CDR3. The CDR3 here is CASSQVSRRNTGELFF. The CDR3 nucleotides are TGCGCCAGCAGCCAAGTTTCGAGGCGGAACACCGGGGAGCTGTTTTTT.

This chain uses TRBV25-1 with TRBJ2-1; TRBD1 agrees at 9 bases. V lost 4 bases to trimming and J lost 7 bases; unmatched junction nucleotides: 14. Germline CDR1 MGHDK, CDR2 SYGVNS. The CDR3 spans 17 residues. The CDR3 loop is CASSGPYRDRVVNEQFF. As DNA, the CDR3 is TGTGCCAGCAGTGGACCATACCGGGACAGGGTGGTAAATGAGCAGTTCTTC.

The chain is built from TRBV3-1 and TRBJ1-1, with D tentatively TRBD1 (5 bases). This CDR3 region has 17 residues. Germline V CDR1 and CDR2: LGHDT, YNNKEL (reference sequence). V gave up 4 bases and J gave up 2 bases, with 20 bases separating them. The CDR3 here is CASSLHGRGQGNTEAFF. In DNA, the CDR3 is TGTGCCAGCAGCCTCCACGGTCGAGGTCAGGGTAACACTGAAGCTTTCTTT.

V gene TRBV7-2 combines with J gene TRBJ1-6; weak D call: TRBD1 (6 bases). The CDR3 sequence is 14 residues long. The germline CDR1 and CDR2 sequences are SGHTA and FQGNSA. Trimming removed 4 bases from V and 9 bases from J, with 13 bases in between. The CDR3 region is CASSSAGGSSPLHF. CDR3 sequence (DNA): TGTGCCAGCAGCTCAGCGGGGGGCTCTTCACCCCTCCACTTT.

The sample holds a few counts of this clonotype. The CDR3 DNA follows: TGTGCCAGCAGCTTAGCAGGGCTCGTCAGAGCAAGTGAGCAGTTCTTC. This encodes CASSLAGLVRASEQFF. V and J are TRBV7-2 and TRBJ2-1; D uncertain. V gave up 0 bases and J gave up 9 bases, with 18 bases separating them. The germline V gene has CDR1 SGHTA and CDR2 FQGNSA. The CDR3 contains 16 residues. Together with reference TRBV7-2 and TRBJ2-1, the CDR3 gives the full variable domain: GAGVSQSPSNKVTEKGKDVELRCDPISGHTALYWYRQSLGQGLEFLIYFQGNSAPDKSGLPSDRFSAERTGGSVSTLTIQRTQQEDSAVYLCASSLAGLVRASEQFFGPGTRLTVL.